Included here is one T cell receptor (beta chain) sequence, with context. A much larger clone differs from this one at a single base, so this may be a read error. TCRdb used MiXCR to reprocess the 5' RACE reads, holding one entry per CDR3 protein. The data show 150,000 to 200,000 distinct CDR3 sequences, approximately 16% seen once. This entry is derived from a study of T-cell memory formation after mild COVID-19. The material sequenced was PBMCs or a T cell subset sorted from them (not recorded which). The receptor comes from an adult woman who had mild COVID-19 (a few samples of this study predate the infection). Cell type and time point are not known.

CDR3 protein: CASSVSGANVLTF. CDR3 coding DNA: TGTGCCAGCAGCGTCTCTGGGGCCAACGTCCTGACTTTC. The chain uses TRBV9 and TRBJ2-6; D gene unclear. The CDR3 spans 13 residues. Trimming took off 2 bases at V and 0 bases at J, with 0 bases between the two ends. Germline assignment: CDR1 SGDLS and CDR2 YYNGEE.